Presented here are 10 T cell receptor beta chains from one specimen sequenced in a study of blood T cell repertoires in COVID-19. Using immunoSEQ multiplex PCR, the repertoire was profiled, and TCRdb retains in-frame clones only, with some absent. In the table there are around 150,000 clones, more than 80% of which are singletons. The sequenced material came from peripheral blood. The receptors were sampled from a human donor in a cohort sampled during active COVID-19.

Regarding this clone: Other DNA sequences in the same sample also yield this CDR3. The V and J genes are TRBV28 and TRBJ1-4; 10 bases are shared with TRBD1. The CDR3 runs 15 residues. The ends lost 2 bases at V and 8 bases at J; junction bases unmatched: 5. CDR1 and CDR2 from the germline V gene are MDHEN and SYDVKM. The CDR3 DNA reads TGTGCCAGCAGTTTACCCGGGACAGGGGCCGAAAAACTGTTTTTT. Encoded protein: CASSLPGTGAEKLFF.

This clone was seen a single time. The CDR3 region has the DNA TGTGCCAGCAGCTCCCCCCAATTTGGGCGGGTGAGCTCCTACGAGCAGTACTTC. Protein product: CASSSPQFGRVSSYEQYF. The chain links TRBV7-6 to TRBJ2-7; D is possibly TRBD2 (5 bases). This CDR3 has 18 amino acids. V lost 4 bases and J lost 0, with 22 bases in between. Looked up from germline, CDR1 is SGHVS and CDR2 is FNYEAQ.

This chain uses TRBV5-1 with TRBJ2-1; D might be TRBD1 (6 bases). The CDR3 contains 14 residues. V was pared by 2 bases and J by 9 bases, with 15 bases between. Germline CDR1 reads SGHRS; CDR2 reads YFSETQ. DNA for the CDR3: TGCGCCAGCAGCTTTCCGGGACACCGCCCTGAGCAGTTCTTC. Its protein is CASSFPGHRPEQFF.

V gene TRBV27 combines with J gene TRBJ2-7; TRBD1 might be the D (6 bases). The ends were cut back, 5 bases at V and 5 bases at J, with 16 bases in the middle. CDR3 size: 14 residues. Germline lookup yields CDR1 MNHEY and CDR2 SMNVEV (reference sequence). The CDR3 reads CASSPTGDTHEQYF. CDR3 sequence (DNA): TGTGCCAGCAGTCCCACCGGGGACACCCACGAGCAGTACTTC.

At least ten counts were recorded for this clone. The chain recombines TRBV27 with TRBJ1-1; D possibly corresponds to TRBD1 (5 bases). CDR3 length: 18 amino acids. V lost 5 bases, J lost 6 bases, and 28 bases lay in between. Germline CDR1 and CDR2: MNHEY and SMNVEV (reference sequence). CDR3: CASSAATIGAGGKAEAFF. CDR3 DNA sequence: TGTGCCAGCAGTGCCGCAACGATCGGGGCCGGGGGGAAAGCTGAAGCTTTCTTT.

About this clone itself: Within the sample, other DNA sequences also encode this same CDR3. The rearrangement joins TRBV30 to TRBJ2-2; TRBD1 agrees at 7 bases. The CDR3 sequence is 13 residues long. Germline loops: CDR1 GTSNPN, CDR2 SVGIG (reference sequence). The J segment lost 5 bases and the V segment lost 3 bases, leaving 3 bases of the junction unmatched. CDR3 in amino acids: CAWRPQGTGELFF. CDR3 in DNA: TGTGCCTGGAGACCACAGGGGACCGGGGAGCTGTTTTTT.

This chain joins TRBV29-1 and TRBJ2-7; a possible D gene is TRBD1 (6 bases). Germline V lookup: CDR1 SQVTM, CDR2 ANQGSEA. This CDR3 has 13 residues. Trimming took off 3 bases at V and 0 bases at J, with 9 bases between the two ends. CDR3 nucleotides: TGCAGCGTTGAGGGACACAACTCCTACGAGCAGTACTTC. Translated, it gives CSVEGHNSYEQYF.

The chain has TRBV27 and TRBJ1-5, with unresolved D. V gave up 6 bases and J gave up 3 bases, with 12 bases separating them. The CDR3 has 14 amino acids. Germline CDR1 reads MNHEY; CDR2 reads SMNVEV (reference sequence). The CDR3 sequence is CASRPSLSNQPQHF. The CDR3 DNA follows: TGTGCCAGCAGGCCTAGTTTGTCCAATCAGCCCCAGCATTTT.

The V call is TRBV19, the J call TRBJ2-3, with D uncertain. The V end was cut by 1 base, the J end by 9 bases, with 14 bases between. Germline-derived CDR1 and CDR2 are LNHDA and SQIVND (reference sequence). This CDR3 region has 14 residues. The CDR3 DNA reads TGTGCCAGTAGTATAGTGTCCGGAGCTGGCACGCAGTATTTT. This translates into CASSIVSGAGTQYF.

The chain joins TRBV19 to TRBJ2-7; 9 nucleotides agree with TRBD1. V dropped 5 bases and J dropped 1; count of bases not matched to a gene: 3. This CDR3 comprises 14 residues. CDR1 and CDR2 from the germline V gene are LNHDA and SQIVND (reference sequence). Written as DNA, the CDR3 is TGTGCCAGTAGTCGAGGGACAGGGTCCTACGAGCAGTACTTC. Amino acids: CASSRGTGSYEQYF.